The source of this T cell receptor (beta chain) is a study of T cells expressing NK-cell markers. About the study: HCMV seropositivity marked most of the eight sequenced donors; one was seronegative.

One entry per CDR3 protein, without DNA, is what TCRdb gives after re-calling the 5' RACE reads. The sample has about 550,000 distinct CDR3 sequences. Study-wide points: The leading position in the CD3+CD56-NKG2C+ fraction of a handful of donors also went to these clonotypes. Nothing established the HCMV specificity of expanded NKG2C+ T cell clones.

Germline assignment: CDR1 MNHEY and CDR2 SVGAGI. CDR3 length: 15 residues. Points on this clonotype: Its antigen is not identified.

The rearrangement links TRBV6-5 to TRBJ1-2. The TCR originated in a young man in good health. Sequencing was performed on blood T cells: a sorted CD56 or NKG2C T cell subset, CD4+ or CD8+ T cells, or bulk PBMC T cells (not recorded which). The CDR3 region is CASSYSRGANYGYTF.